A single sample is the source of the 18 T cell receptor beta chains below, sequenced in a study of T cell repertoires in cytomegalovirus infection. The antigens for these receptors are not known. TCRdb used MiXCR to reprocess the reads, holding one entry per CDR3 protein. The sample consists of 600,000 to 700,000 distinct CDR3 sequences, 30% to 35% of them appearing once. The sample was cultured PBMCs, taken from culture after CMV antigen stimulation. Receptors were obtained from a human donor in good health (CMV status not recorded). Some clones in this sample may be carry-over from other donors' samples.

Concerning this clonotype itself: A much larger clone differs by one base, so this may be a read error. The CDR3 nucleotides are TGTGTCAGCAGCCCGAATAGGGGGAAAGAGACCCAGTACTTC. It specifies CVSSPNRGKETQYF. This chain joins TRBV7-2 and TRBJ2-5; tentative D call: TRBD1 (6 bases). Germline loops: CDR1 SGHTA, CDR2 FQGNSA. The CDR3 length is 14 residues. Combining the CDR3 with reference TRBV7-2 and TRBJ2-5 gives the whole variable domain GAGVSQSPSNKVTEKGKDVELRCDPISGHTALYWYRQSLGQGLEFLIYFQGNSAPDKSGLPSDRFSAERTGGSVSTLTIQRTQQEDSAVYLCVSSPNRGKETQYFGPGTRLLVL.

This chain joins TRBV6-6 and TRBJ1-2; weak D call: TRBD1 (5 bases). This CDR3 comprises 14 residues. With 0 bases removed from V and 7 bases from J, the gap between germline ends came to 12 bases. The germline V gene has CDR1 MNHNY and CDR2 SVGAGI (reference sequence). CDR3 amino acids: CASSYSARVFGYTF. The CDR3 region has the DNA TGTGCCAGCAGTTACTCGGCCAGGGTCTTTGGCTACACCTTC.

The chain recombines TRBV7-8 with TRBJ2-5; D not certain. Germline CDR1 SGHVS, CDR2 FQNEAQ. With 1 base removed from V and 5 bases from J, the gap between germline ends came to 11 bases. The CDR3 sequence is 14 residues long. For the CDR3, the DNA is TGTGCCAGCAGCTTAGAAGCAAGCATCGAGACCCAGTACTTC. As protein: CASSLEASIETQYF.

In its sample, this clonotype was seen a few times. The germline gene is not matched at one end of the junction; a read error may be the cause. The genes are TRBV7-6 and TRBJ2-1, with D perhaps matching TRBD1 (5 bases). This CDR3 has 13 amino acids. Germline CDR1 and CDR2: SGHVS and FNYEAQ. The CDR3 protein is CASRLGQGNEQFF. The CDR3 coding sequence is TGTGCCAGCAGATTAGGGCAGGGCAATGAGCAGTTCTTC.

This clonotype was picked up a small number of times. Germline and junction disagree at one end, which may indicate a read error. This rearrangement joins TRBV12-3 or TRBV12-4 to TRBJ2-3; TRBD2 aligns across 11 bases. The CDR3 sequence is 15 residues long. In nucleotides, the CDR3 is TGTGCCACCAGTTTAGCGGGAGGGAGCACAGATACGCAGTATTTT. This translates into CATSLAGGSTDTQYF.

CDR3 sequence: CASSSPGALYGYTF. CDR3 nucleotide sequence: TGTGCCAGCAGCTCCCCCGGGGCCCTCTATGGCTACACCTTC. V is TRBV7-9 and J is TRBJ1-2; D is perhaps TRBD1 (5 bases). The germline V gene encodes CDR1 SEHNR and CDR2 FQNEAQ (reference sequence). V was cut by 4 bases and J by 4 bases, with 13 bases left in between. This CDR3 comprises 14 residues. Full variable domain (outside the CDR3, taken from reference TRBV7-9 and TRBJ1-2): DTGVSQNPRHKITKRGQNVTFRCDPISEHNRLYWYRQTLGQGPEFLTYFQNEAQLEKSRLLSDRFSAERPKGSFSTLEIQRTEQGDSAMYLCASSSPGALYGYTFGSGTRLTVV.

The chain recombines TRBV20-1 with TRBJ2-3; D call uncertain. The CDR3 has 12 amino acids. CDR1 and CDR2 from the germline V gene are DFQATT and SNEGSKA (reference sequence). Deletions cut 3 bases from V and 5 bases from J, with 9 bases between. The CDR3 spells CSASDLKDTQYF. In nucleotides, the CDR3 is TGCAGTGCTAGTGATCTTAAAGATACGCAGTATTTT.

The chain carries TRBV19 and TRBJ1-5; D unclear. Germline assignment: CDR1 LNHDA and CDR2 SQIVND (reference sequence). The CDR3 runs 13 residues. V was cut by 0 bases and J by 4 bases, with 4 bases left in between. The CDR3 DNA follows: TGTGCCAGTAGTATAGATCCGAATCAGCCCCAGCATTTT. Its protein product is CASSIDPNQPQHF.

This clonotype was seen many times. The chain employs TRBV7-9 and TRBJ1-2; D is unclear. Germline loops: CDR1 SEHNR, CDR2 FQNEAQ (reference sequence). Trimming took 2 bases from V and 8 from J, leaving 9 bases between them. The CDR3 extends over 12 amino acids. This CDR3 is CASSLQPAGYTF. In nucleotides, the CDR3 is TGTGCCAGCAGCTTACAGCCTGCCGGCTACACCTTC.

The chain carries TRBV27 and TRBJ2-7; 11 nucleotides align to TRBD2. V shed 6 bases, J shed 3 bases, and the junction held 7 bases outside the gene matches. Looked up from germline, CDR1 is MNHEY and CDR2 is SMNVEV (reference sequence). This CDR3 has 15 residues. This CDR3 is CASSATSGRIYEQYF. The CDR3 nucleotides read TGTGCCAGCAGCGCCACTAGCGGGAGAATCTACGAGCAGTACTTC.

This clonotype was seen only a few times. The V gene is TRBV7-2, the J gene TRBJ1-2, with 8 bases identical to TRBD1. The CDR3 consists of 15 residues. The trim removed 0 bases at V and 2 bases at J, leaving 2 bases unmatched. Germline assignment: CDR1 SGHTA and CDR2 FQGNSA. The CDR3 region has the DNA TGTGCCAGCAGCTTAGCGTACAGGGGGAACTATGGCTACACCTTC. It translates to CASSLAYRGNYGYTF. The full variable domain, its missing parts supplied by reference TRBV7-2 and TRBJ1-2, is GAGVSQSPSNKVTEKGKDVELRCDPISGHTALYWYRQSLGQGLEFLIYFQGNSAPDKSGLPSDRFSAERTGGSVSTLTIQRTQQEDSAVYLCASSLAYRGNYGYTFGSGTRLTVV.

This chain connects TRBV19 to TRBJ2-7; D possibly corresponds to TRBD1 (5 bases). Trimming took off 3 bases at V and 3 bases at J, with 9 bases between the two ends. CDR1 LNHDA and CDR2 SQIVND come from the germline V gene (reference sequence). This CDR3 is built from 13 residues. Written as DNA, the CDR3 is TGTGCCAGTAGTATTTCCCAGGGCTACGAGCAGTACTTC. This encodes CASSISQGYEQYF.

The DNA of the CDR3 is TGTGCCAGCAGTGAACCTCTGGGGAGCCCCAGCAAAACGACGTATGGCTACACCTTC. It specifies CASSEPLGSPSKTTYGYTF. This chain uses TRBV6-1 with TRBJ1-2; D uncertain. Trimming removed 2 bases at V and 5 bases at J, with 27 bases between. Germline CDR1 reads MNHNS; CDR2 reads SASEGT. The CDR3 runs to 19 residues.

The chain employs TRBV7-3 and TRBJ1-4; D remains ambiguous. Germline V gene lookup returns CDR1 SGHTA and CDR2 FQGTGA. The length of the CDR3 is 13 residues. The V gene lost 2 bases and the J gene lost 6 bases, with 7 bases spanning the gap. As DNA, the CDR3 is TGTGCCAGCAGCTTACTAGTGGATGAAAAACTGTTTTTT. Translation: CASSLLVDEKLFF.

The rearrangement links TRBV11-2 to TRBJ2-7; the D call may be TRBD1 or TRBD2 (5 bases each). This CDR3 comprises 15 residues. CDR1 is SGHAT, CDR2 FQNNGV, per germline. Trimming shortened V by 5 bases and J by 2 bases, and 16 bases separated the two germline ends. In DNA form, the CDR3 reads TGTGCCAGCAGCCCACCCCGAGGGACCACCTACGAGCAGTACTTC. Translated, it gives CASSPPRGTTYEQYF.

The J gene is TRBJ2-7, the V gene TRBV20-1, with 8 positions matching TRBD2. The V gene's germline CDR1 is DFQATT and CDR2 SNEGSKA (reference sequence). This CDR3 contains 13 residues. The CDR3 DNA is TGCAGCTCCGGGTCGACTAGCGCCTACGAGCAGTACTTC. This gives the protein CSSGSTSAYEQYF.

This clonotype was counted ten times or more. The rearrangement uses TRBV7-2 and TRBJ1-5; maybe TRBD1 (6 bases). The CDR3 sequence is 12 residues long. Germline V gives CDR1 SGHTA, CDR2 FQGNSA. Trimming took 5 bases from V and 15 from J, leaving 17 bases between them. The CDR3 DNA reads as TGTGCCAGCAGCCGAGAGGGGGGAGGGACGCATTTT. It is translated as CASSREGGGTHF.

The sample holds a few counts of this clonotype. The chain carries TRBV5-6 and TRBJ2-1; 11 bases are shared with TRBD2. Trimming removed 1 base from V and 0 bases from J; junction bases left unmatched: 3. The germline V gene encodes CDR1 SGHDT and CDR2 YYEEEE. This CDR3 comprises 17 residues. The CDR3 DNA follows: TGTGCCAGCAGCTTGATGACTAGCGGGATCTCCTACAATGAGCAGTTCTTC. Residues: CASSLMTSGISYNEQFF.